This section outlines one TCR beta chain sequence together with its context. This clonotype was counted many times. What this receptor recognizes is not known. It has no much larger one-base neighbor in the sample; base qualities were not kept. The data originate from a study of neurological immune-mediated disorders (dated by TCRdb to 2018 to 2020). About the investigation overall: Among the 34 multiple sclerosis patients, relapsing-remitting MS accounted for approximately 31 and secondary progressive MS accounted for 3. The approximately 98 TCR-beta libraries included longitudinal samples, technical triplicates and paired sorted CD4+ and CD8+ T-cell subsets alongside PBMC samples. Using UMI-based sequencing, the study compared peripheral blood TCR-beta repertoires from patients with HTLV-I-associated myelopathy (HAM/TSP), patients with multiple sclerosis, and healthy controls. The cohort comprised 60 to 75 subjects: 15 or so HAM/TSP patients, 35 or so multiple sclerosis patients and approximately 20 healthy controls. Summary of the overall study and its limitations: No identical CDR3 amino acid sequences were found to be shared among expanded clones across subjects, suggesting that TCR-beta repertoires were private in all groups. Repertoires from 18 of 34 MS patients were grouped by phylogenetic analysis into a cluster of related CDR3 sequences, suggesting a possible repertoire-level signature. TCR clonal expansion was greatest in HAM/TSP patients and smallest in MS patients, who ranked below even healthy controls. The MS cluster was not associated with any clinical or MRI features, and the authors stated that larger cohorts are needed.

cDNA was synthesized by template-switch 5'RACE using a primer carrying a 10-nucleotide random unique molecular identifier by which each TCR transcript was tagged. Each sequencing run produced over 200 million TCR-beta sequences covering 15-18 subjects. Total RNA was extracted with the RNeasy kit. The KAPA Real-time Library Amplification kit was used to amplify TCR-beta VDJ regions with primers targeting the TCR constant region and the 5'RACE anchor. Sample indexes and Illumina adaptors were added in a first PCR, after which library yield was increased in a second PCR. After Ampure bead purification, the roughly 650 bp TCR product was size-selected on a 2% E-gel SizeSelection system. Library quality was checked on a Bioanalyzer, concentration was measured with Qubit, and libraries were quantified with the Kapa Library Quantification kit before pooling. An Illumina HiSeq 2500 was used to sequence the libraries paired-end at 2 x 150 bp. To increase sequence diversity, roughly 25-31% phiX was spiked into each library pool. The source study handled its data this way. The UMI-based MiGEC pipeline processed quality-filtered reads and removed over 80% of raw TCR sequences during error correction. VDJ genes were aligned to IMGT germline references, and each clonotype was defined by a unique CDR3 amino acid sequence together with V-J genes. Clonal expansion, Shannon diversity and CDR3 relatedness (CalcPairwiseDistances, ClusterSamples) were evaluated with VDJtools, and phylogenetic trees were built with CLCbio workbench. Clones with at least 8 unique UMIs were defined as expanded, with this threshold being based on coefficient-of-variation modelling across technical triplicates. The raw public data were reprocessed by TCRdb itself: fastp quality trimming at Q25, MiXCR clonotype calling, in-frame beta chains only. Entries that share a CDR3 protein sequence are merged under the most common genes and DNA. These V and J calls originate from TCRdb's pipeline instead of the authors' own analysis. Across this sample there are 100,000 to 150,000 distinct CDR3 sequences, with roughly 3.2% seen only once. Around 1.4% of the sample is taken by the ten largest.

V is clipped by 4 bases and J by 4 bases, and the sequence between their germline boundaries is 4 bases long. The CDR3 has 11 amino acids, counting the end cysteine and phenylalanine. The entry retains the CDR3 DNA only, 33 bases that are in frame from base 1. CDR1 and CDR2 are drawn from the germline V gene: SGHRS, YFSETQ. For the unsorted PBMC libraries, 2 million PBMCs were stored in RNAlater at -80 degrees C until RNA extraction and were used to generate the libraries. Multiple sclerosis patients were enrolled in a US clinical protocol evaluating disease progression by magnetic resonance imaging. Peripheral blood was subjected to Ficoll-Hypaque density gradient centrifugation to isolate PBMCs, which were then cryopreserved in liquid nitrogen.

Recombination connected TRBV5-1 to TRBJ2-3, with the D gene not clear enough to name. Sequencing was done on a sample of PBMCs. The TCR was taken from a woman aged 30 to 39 with multiple sclerosis. The bases read TGCGCCAGCAGCAATGCAGATACGCAGTATTTT. This gives the protein CASSNADTQYF.